This TCR beta chain was found in a study of CD8 T cells in Susac syndrome. Findings of the study overall: As acknowledged by the study, its TCR sequencing and HLA analysis included a relatively small number of individuals.

Germline loops: CDR1 LGHDT, CDR2 YNNKEL (reference sequence). With 0 bases removed from V and 1 base from J, the gap between germline ends came to 9 bases. The CDR3 length is 15 residues. The RNA, about 0.45 to 1 ug, was put through reverse transcription using random hexamers. Amplification of the TCR beta CDR3 was carried out by immunoSEQ multiplex PCR, which spanned a total of 54 Vbeta and 13 Jbeta segments. TCRdb re-analysed the immunoSEQ multiplex PCR reads in MiXCR, keeping a single row per CDR3 protein. The table records approximately 120,000 distinct CDR3 sequences, about nine tenths of them present only once. The study sequenced TCR beta in blood CD8+ and CD4+ T cells. Negative isolation yielded CD4+ and CD8+ T cells, and FACS enriched TEMRA cells. Worth noting for this clonotype: Antigen unknown.

The source is a human donor in good health. The gene calls are TRBV3-1 and TRBJ2-5; TRBD2 is a possible D gene (6 bases). The sequenced sample was CD8+ T cells from PBMCs. In DNA, the CDR3 is TGTGCCAGCAGCCAAGATCCTAGCGCCCAAGAGACCCAGTACTTC. Translation gives CASSQDPSAQETQYF.